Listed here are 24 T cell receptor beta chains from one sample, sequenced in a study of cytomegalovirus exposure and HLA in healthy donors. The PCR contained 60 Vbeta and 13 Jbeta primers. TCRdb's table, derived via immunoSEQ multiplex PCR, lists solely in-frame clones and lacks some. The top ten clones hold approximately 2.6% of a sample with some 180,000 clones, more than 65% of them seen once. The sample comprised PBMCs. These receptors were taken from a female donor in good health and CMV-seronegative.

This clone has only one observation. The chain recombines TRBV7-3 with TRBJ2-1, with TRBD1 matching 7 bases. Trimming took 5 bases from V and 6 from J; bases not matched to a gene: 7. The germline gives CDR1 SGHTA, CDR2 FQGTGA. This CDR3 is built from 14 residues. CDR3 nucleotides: TGTGCCAGCAGCCTCCGGGACAGTCTCAATGAGCAGTTCTTC. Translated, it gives CASSLRDSLNEQFF. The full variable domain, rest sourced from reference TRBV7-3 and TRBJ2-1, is GAGVSQTPSNKVTEKGKYVELRCDPISGHTALYWYRQSLGQGPEFLIYFQGTGAADDSGLPNDRFFAVRPEGSVSTLKIQRTERGDSAVYLCASSLRDSLNEQFFGPGTRLTVL.

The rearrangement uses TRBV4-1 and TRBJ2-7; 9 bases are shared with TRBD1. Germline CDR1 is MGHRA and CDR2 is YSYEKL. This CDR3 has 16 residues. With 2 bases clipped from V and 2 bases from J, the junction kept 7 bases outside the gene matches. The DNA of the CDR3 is TGCGCCAGCAGCCAAACGAGGGGGGACAGGGCCTACGAGCAGTACTTC. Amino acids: CASSQTRGDRAYEQYF.

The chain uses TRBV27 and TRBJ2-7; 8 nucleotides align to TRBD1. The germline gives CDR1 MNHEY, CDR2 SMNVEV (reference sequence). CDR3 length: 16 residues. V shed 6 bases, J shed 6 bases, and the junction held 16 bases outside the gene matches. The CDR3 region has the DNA TGTGCCAGCAGCCGCGGACAGGGTATCAGCGCTCGCGAGCAGTACTTC. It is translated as CASSRGQGISAREQYF.

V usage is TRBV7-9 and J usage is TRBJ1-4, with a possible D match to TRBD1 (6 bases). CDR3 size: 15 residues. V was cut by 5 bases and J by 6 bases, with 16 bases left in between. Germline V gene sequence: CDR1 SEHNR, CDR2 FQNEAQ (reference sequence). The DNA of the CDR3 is TGTGCCAGCAGCCCCAGGGACACCAGTCATGAAAAACTGTTTTTT. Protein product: CASSPRDTSHEKLFF.

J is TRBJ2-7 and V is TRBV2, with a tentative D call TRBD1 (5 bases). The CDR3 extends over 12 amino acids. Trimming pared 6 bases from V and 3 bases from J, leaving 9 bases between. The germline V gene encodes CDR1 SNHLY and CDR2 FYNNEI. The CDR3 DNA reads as TGTGCCAGCAGGGATCAGGGCTACGAGCAGTACTTC. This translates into CASRDQGYEQYF.

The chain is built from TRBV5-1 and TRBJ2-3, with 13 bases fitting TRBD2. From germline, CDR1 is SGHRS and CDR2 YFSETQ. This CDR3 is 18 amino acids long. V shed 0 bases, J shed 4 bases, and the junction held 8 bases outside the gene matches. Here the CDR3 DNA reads TGCGCCAGCAGCTTGGGGACTAGCGGGGGCCTGCTGGCAGATACGCAGTATTTT. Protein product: CASSLGTSGGLLADTQYF.

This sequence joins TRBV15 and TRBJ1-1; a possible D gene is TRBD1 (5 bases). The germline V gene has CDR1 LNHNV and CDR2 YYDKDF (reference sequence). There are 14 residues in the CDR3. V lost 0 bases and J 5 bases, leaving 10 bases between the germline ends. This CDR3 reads CATSRDRAGTEAFF. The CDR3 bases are TGTGCCACCAGCAGAGACAGGGCGGGAACTGAAGCTTTCTTT.

The CDR3 sequence: CASSLAPGALYEQYF. In nucleotides, the CDR3 is TGTGCCAGCAGCTTAGCGCCGGGAGCGCTCTACGAGCAGTACTTC. V usage is TRBV7-2 and J usage is TRBJ2-7; D may be TRBD2 (6 bases). Per the germline V gene, CDR1 is SGHTA and CDR2 is FQGNSA. Trimming removed 0 bases from V and 3 bases from J, with 12 bases in between. There are 15 residues in the CDR3.

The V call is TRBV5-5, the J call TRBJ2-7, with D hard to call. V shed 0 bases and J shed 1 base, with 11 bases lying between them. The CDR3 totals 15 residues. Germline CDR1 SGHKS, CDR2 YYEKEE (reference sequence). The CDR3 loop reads CASSLDSGESYEQYF. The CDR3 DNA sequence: TGTGCCAGCAGCTTGGACTCCGGAGAATCCTACGAGCAGTACTTC.

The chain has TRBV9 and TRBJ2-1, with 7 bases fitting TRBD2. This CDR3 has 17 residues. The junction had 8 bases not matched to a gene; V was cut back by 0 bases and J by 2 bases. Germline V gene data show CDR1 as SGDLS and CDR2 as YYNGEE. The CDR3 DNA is TGTGCCAGCAGCGTAGGGGCGGGAGTTTTTCCCTACAATGAGCAGTTCTTC. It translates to CASSVGAGVFPYNEQFF.

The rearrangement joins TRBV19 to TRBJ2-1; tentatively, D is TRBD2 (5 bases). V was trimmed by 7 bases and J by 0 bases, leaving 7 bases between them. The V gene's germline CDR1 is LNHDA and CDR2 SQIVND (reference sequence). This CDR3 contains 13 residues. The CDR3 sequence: CASTGGSYNEQFF. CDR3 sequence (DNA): TGTGCCAGTACTGGAGGCTCCTACAATGAGCAGTTCTTC. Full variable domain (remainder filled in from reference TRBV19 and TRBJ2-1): DGGITQSPKYLFRKEGQNVTLSCEQNLNHDAMYWYRQDPGQGLRLIYYSQIVNDFQKGDIAEGYSVSREKKESFPLTVTSAQKNPTAFYLCASTGGSYNEQFFGPGTRLTVL.

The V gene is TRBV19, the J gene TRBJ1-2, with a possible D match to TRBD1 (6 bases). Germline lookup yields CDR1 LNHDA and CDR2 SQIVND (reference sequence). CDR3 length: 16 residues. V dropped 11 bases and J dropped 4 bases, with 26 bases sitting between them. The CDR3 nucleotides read TGTGCCGGAAGAACCAACCGGGACATTTTCTTCTATGGCTACACCTTC. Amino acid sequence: CAGRTNRDIFFYGYTF. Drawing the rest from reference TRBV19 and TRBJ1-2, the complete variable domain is DGGITQSPKYLFRKEGQNVTLSCEQNLNHDAMYWYRQDPGQGLRLIYYSQIVNDFQKGDIAEGYSVSREKKESFPLTVTSAQKNPTAFYLCAGRTNRDIFFYGYTFGSGTRLTVV.

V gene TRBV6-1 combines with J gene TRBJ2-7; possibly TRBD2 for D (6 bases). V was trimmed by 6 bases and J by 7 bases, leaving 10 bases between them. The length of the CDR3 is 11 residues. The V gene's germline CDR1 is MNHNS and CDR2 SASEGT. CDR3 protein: CASRAGPEQYF. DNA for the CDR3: TGTGCCAGCAGGGCGGGGCCGGAGCAGTACTTC.

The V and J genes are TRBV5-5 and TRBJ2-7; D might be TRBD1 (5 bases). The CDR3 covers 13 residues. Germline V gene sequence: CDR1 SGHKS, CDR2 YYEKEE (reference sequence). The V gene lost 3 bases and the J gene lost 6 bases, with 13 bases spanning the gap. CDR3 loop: CASSWTSSTEQYF. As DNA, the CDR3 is TGTGCCAGCAGCTGGACAAGTTCCACCGAGCAGTACTTC.

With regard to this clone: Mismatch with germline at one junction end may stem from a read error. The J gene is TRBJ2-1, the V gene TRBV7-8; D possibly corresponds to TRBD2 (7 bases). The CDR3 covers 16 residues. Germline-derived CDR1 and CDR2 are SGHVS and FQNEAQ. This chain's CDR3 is CASSLAGASGFNEQFF. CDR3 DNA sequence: TGTGCCAGCAGCCTAGCAGGGGCTAGCGGCTTCAATGAGCAGTTCTTC. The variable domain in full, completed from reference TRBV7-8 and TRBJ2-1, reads GAGVSQSPRYKVAKRGQDVALRCDPISGHVSLFWYQQALGQGPEFLTYFQNEAQLDKSGLPSDRFFAERPEGSVSTLKIQRTQQEDSAVYLCASSLAGASGFNEQFFGPGTRLTVL.

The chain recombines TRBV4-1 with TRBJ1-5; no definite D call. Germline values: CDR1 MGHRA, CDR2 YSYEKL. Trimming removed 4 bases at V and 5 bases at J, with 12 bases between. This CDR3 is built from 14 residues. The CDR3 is CASSPLTGDQPQHF. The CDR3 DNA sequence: TGCGCCAGCAGCCCGCTGACCGGGGATCAGCCCCAGCATTTT.

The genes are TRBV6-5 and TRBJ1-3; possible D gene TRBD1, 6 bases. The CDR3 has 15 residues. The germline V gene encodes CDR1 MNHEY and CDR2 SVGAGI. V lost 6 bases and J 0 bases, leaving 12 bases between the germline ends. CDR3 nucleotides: TGTGCCAGCAGATCACAGGGTCGCTCTGGAAACACCATATATTTT. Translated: CASRSQGRSGNTIYF.

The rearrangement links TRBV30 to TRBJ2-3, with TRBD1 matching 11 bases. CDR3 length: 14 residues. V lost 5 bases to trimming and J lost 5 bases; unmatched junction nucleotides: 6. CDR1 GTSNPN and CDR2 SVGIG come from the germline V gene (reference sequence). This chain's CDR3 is CAWHRDRGLDTQYF. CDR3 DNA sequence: TGTGCCTGGCATCGGGACAGGGGGTTAGATACGCAGTATTTT.

CDR3 in amino acids: CASSLLQGIDNEQFF. In DNA form, the CDR3 reads TGCGCCAGCAGCTTACTCCAGGGGATCGACAATGAGCAGTTCTTC. The chain recombines TRBV5-1 with TRBJ2-1; a possible D gene is TRBD1 (6 bases). Deletions cut 2 bases from V and 5 bases from J, with 14 bases between. CDR3 length: 15 amino acids. Germline CDR1 is SGHRS and CDR2 is YFSETQ.

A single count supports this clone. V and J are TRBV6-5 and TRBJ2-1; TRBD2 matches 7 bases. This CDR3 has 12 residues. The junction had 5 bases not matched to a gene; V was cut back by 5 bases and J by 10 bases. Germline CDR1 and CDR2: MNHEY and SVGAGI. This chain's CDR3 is CASSLERGEQFF. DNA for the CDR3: TGTGCCAGCAGTCTGGAGCGGGGCGAGCAGTTCTTC.

The CDR3 region is CAIGQASNQPQHF. Here the CDR3 DNA reads TGTGCCATCGGACAGGCCAGCAATCAGCCCCAGCATTTT. The rearrangement uses TRBV6-5 and TRBJ1-5; TRBD1 aligns across 7 bases. The V segment lost 10 bases and the J segment 1 base; nucleotides outside the gene matches: 4. CDR1 is MNHEY and CDR2 is SVGAGI in the germline V gene. CDR3 size: 13 residues.

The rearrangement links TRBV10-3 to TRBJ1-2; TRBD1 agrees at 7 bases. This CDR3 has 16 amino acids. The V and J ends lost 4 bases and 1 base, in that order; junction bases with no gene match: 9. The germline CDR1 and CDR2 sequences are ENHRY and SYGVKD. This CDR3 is CAISGGQAKNNYGYTF. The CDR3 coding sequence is TGTGCCATCAGTGGAGGACAGGCAAAGAATAACTATGGCTACACCTTC.

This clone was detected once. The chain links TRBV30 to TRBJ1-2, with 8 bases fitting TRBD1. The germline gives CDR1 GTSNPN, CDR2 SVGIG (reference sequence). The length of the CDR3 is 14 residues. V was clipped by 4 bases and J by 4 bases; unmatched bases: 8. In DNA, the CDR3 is TGTGCCTGGACTAACGGACAGGGCTTCTATGGCTACACCTTC. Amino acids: CAWTNGQGFYGYTF.

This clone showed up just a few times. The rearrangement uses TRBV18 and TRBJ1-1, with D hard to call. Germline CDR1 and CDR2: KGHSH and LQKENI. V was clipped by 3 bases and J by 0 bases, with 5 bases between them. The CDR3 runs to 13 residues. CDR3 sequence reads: CASSPQVNTEAFF. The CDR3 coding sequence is TGTGCCAGCTCACCGCAGGTGAACACTGAAGCTTTCTTT. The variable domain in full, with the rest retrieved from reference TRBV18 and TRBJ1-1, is NAGVMQNPRHLVRRRGQEARLRCSPMKGHSHVYWYRQLPEEGLKFMVYLQKENIIDESGMPKERFSAEFPKEGPSILRIQQVVRGDSAAYFCASSPQVNTEAFFGQGTRLTVV.